This T cell receptor (beta chain) is from a study of T cell repertoires in cytomegalovirus infection. Whole-study context: Recently identified HLA-C-restricted CMV epitopes were used, and well-studied HLA-B-restricted CMV epitopes were used as well. Signatures in public TCR beta sequences pointed to both CMV infection and matching HLA type.

TCRdb re-derived calls from the reads in MiXCR, one entry per CDR3 protein. The table lists under 95,000 distinct CDR3 sequences, approximately 46% of them singletons. Regarding the study as a whole: There were HLA-C-restricted CMV-specific TCR beta clonotypes dominating the ex vivo response. Summed frequency of shared TCR beta families picked out CMV carriers who also had the relevant HLA.

With respect to this clonotype: Its specificity is not known.

Germline assignment: CDR1 SGHVS and CDR2 FNYEAQ. The CDR3 has 16 residues. The germline V and J ends were trimmed by 4 bases and 2 bases, with 18 bases remaining between them. V usage is TRBV7-6 and J usage is TRBJ2-7; D unclear. This sample comprised CD8+ T cells from cultured PBMCs, obtained from culture after CMV antigen stimulation. The TCR originated in a human donor in good health (CMV status not recorded). Some clones in this sample may be carry-over from other donors' samples. The CDR3 bases are TGTGCCAGCAGCTCGGCTCTGGCCGGAGTGACCTACGAGCAGTACTTC. This codes for CASSSALAGVTYEQYF.